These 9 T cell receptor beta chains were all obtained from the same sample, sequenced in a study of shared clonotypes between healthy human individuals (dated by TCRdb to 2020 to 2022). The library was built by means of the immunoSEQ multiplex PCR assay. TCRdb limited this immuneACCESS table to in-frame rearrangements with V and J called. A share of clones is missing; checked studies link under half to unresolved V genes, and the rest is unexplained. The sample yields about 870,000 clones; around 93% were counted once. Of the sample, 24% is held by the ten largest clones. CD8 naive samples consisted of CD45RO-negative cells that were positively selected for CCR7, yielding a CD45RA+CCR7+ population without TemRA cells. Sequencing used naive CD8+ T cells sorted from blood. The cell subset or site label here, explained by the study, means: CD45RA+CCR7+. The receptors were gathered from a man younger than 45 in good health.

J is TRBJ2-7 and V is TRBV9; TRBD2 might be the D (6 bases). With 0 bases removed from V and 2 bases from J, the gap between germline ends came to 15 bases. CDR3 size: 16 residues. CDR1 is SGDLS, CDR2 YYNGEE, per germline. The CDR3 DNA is TGTGCCAGCAGCGTAGAGGGTCGGGGACTTACCTACGAGCAGTACTTC. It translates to CASSVEGRGLTYEQYF.

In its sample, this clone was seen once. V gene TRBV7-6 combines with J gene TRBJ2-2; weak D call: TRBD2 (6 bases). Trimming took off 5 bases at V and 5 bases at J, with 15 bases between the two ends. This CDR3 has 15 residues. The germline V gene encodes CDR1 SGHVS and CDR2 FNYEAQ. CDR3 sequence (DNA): TGTGCCAGCAGCCCCCCGGGGGTCGGGACCGGGGAGCTGTTTTTT. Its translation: CASSPPGVGTGELFF. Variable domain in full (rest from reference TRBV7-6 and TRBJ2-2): GAGVSQSPRYKVTKRGQDVALRCDPISGHVSLYWYRQALGQGPEFLTYFNYEAQQDKSGLPNDRFSAERPEGSISTLTIQRTEQRDSAMYRCASSPPGVGTGELFFGEGSRLTVL.

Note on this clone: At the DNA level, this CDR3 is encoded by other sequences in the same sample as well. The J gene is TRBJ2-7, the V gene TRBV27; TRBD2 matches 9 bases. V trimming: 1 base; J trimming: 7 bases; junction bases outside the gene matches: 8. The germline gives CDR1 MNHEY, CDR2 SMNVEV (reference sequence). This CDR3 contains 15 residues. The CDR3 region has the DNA TGTGCCAGCAGTTTATTGGCGGGAGGGCCGGGAGAGCAGTACTTC. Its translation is CASSLLAGGPGEQYF.

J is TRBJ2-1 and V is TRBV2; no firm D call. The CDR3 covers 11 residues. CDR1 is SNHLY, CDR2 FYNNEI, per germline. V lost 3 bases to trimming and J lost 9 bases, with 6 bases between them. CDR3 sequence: CASSDIGEQFF. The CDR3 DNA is TGTGCCAGCAGTGATATCGGTGAGCAGTTCTTC.

The CDR3: CSVDDGRADTQYF. The CDR3 DNA is TGCAGCGTTGATGACGGGAGAGCGGATACGCAGTATTTT. The chain carries TRBV29-1 and TRBJ2-3, with D possibly matching TRBD2 (6 bases). Trimming stripped 3 bases from V and 6 bases from J, with 13 bases between. This CDR3 comprises 13 residues. In germline, CDR1 is SQVTM, CDR2 ANQGSEA.

This CDR3 reads CASSQGPKGHSATGELFF. The CDR3 DNA follows: TGCGCCAGCAGCCAAGGCCCCAAGGGACACTCTGCCACCGGGGAGCTGTTTTTT. The chain combines TRBV4-1 with TRBJ2-2; tentatively, D is TRBD1 (6 bases). CDR3 length: 18 residues. V was shortened by 1 base and J by 4 bases, with 19 bases between the two germline ends. Germline CDR1 and CDR2: MGHRA and YSYEKL.

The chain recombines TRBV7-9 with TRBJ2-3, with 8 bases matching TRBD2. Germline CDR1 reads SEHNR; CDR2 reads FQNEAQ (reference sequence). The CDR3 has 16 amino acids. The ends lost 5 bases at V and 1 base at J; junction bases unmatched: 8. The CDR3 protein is CASSPEAGVGTDTQYF. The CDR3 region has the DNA TGTGCCAGCAGCCCTGAAGCGGGAGTCGGCACAGATACGCAGTATTTT.

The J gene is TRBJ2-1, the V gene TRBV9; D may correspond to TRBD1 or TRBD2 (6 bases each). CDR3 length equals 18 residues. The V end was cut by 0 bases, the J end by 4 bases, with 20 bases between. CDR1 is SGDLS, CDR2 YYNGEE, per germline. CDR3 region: CASSVAHPAEGGYNEQFF. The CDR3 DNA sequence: TGTGCCAGCAGCGTAGCCCACCCAGCGGAAGGGGGGTACAATGAGCAGTTCTTC.

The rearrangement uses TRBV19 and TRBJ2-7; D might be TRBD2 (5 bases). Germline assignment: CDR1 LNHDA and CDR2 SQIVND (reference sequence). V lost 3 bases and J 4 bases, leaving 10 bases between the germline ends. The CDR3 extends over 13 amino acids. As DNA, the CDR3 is TGTGCCAGTAGTATCTTCCGAGGGTACGAGCAGTACTTC. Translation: CASSIFRGYEQYF.